Shown below are 2 T cell receptor beta chains from a single sample sequenced in a study of shared clonotypes between healthy human individuals. Assay: immunoSEQ multiplex PCR; the TCRdb copy retains only in-frame clones and omits some. The table records approximately 2.3 million clones, over 90% of them present only once. Sequencing used naive CD4+ T cells from PBMCs. Subset meaning: CD45RA+ positively selected. These receptors came from a man in his late teens or twenties in good health. Some clones in this sample may be carry-over from other donors' samples.

This chain links TRBV5-1 with TRBJ1-1; D is undetermined. Trimming stripped 1 base from V and 5 bases from J, with 15 bases between. The CDR3 spans 15 residues. Germline V gene sequence: CDR1 SGHRS, CDR2 YFSETQ. The CDR3 sequence is CASSLPGREGTEAFF. The DNA of the CDR3 is TGCGCCAGCAGCTTGCCGGGCCGGGAGGGTACTGAAGCTTTCTTT.

Remarks on this clone: Other DNA sequences from this sample encode an identical CDR3 as well. The chain couples TRBV28 to TRBJ1-2, with no clear D. Germline V gene sequence: CDR1 MDHEN, CDR2 SYDVKM. V lost 3 bases to trimming and J lost 4 bases, with 6 bases between them. The CDR3 consists of 12 residues. CDR3 sequence reads: CASSFLGYGYTF. CDR3 sequence (DNA): TGTGCCAGCAGTTTTTTAGGCTATGGCTACACCTTC.